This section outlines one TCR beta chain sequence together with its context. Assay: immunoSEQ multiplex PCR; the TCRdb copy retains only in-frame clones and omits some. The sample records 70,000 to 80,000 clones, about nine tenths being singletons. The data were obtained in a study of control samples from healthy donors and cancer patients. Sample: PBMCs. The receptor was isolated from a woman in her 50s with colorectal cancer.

In DNA, the CDR3 is TGCGCCAGCAGCTGGGAGGGGGCTCGGACTGAAGCTTTCTTT. This encodes CASSWEGARTEAFF. The J gene is TRBJ1-1, the V gene TRBV5-1, with TRBD1 matching 7 bases. Trimming at V came to 3 bases and at J to 5 bases, leaving 7 bases not matched to a gene. The germline gives CDR1 SGHRS, CDR2 YFSETQ. CDR3 length equals 14 residues.